This T cell receptor beta chain was found in a study of STAT5B mutations in CD4+ large granular lymphocyte leukemia. As processed by the authors: The detection floor for productive clonotype frequency was 2.59 x 10-5. This table comes from immunoSEQ multiplex PCR, and its TCRdb copy is limited to in-frame clones, with some not included. V, J and clone size reflect that table, while D and trimming were determined from the DNA. Of around 30,000 clones listed, 65% to 80% are singletons. The study, taken as a whole, reports: Around 25% of private leukemic clonotypes occurred rarely in other patients' non-leukemic repertoires. Higher CD4+ than CD8+ T-LGLL clonality might reflect small sample size.

V gave up 3 bases and J gave up 1 base; unmatched junction bases: 6. The CDR3 is 16 amino acids. The V gene's germline CDR1 is KGHSH and CDR2 LQKENI. Turning to this clone: No antigen is known for it.

Material for sequencing was CD4+ T cells from blood buffy coats. The receptor's source is a human donor in good health. This chain uses TRBV18 with TRBJ2-3, with 8 bases that match TRBD1. The CDR3 loop reads CASSPLQGGGTDTQYF. The DNA for the CDR3 is TGTGCCAGCTCACCCCTACAGGGGGGCGGCACAGATACGCAGTATTTT. The entire variable domain, with the rest obtained from reference TRBV18 and TRBJ2-3, is as follows: NAGVMQNPRHLVRRRGQEARLRCSPMKGHSHVYWYRQLPEEGLKFMVYLQKENIIDESGMPKERFSAEFPKEGPSILRIQQVVRGDSAAYFCASSPLQGGGTDTQYFGPGTRLTVL.